This paragraph covers one TCR beta chain sequence. This entry belongs to a study of blood T cell repertoires in COVID-19. Data came from immunoSEQ multiplex PCR; TCRdb stores just in-frame clones and leaves some out. The repertoire holds more than 95,000 clones, with around 87% as singletons. The sequenced sample was peripheral blood. The source is a man in his fifties with acute or convalescent COVID-19.

CDR3: CATTGVRGTSEQFF. The DNA for the CDR3 is TGTGCCACAACCGGCGTGCGGGGTACAAGTGAGCAGTTCTTC. V gene TRBV6-5 combines with J gene TRBJ2-1, with D possibly TRBD2 on 6 matching bases. This CDR3 region has 14 residues. Germline loops: CDR1 MNHEY, CDR2 SVGAGI. V was pared by 10 bases and J by 9 bases, with 22 bases between.